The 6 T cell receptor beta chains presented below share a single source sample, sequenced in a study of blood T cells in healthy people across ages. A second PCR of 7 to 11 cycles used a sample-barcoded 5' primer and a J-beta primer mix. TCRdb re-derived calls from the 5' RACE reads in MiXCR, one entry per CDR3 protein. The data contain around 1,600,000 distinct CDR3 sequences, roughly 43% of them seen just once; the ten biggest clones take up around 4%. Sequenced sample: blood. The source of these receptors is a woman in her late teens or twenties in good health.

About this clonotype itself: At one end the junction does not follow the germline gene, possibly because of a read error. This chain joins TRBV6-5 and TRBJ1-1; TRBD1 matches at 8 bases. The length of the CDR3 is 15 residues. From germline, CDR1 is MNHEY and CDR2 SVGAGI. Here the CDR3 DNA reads TGTGCCAGCAGTTATTCTCGGACAGGGAACAGTGAAGCTTTCTTT. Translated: CASSYSRTGNSEAFF.

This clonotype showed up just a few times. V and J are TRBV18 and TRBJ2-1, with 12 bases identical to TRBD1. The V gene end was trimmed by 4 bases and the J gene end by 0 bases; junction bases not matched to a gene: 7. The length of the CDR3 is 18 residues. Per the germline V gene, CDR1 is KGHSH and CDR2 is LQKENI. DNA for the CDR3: TGTGCCAGCTCACGGGGACAGGGGGCACCGAGCTCCTACAATGAGCAGTTCTTC. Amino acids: CASSRGQGAPSSYNEQFF.

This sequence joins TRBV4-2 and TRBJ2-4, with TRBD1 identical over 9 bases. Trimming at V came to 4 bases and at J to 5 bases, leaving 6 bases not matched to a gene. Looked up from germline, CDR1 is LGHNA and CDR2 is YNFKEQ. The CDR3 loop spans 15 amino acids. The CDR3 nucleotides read TGTGCCAGCAGCCTAGAGGACAGGGGAGAAAACATTCAGTACTTC. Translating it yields CASSLEDRGENIQYF.

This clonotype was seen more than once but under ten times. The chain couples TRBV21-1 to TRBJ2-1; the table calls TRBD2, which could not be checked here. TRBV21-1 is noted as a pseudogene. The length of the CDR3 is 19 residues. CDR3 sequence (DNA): TGTGCCAGCAGCGGGTTGGGACTAGCGACCGCTTGTGACTACAATGAGCAGTTCTTC. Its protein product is CASSGLGLATACDYNEQFF.

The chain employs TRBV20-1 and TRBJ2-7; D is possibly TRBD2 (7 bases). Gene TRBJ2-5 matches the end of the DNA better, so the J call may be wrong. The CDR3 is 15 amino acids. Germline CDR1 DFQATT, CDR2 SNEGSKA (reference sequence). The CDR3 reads CSATRRGGGSETQYF. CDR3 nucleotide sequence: TGCAGTGCAACAAGAAGGGGGGGAGGGAGCGAGACCCAGTACTTC.

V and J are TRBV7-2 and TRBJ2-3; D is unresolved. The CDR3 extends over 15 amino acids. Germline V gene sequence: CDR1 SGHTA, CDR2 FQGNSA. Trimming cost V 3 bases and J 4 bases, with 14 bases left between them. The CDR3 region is CASSFSFGASDTQYF. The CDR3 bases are TGTGCCAGCAGCTTCAGTTTCGGTGCATCAGATACGCAGTATTTT. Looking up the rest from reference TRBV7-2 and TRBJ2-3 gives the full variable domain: GAGVSQSPSNKVTEKGKDVELRCDPISGHTALYWYRQSLGQGLEFLIYFQGNSAPDKSGLPSDRFSAERTGGSVSTLTIQRTQQEDSAVYLCASSFSFGASDTQYFGPGTRLTVL.